This T cell receptor (beta chain) was documented in a study of T cell responses to AZD1222 COVID-19 vaccine. General study results and limits: Donors in the cohort were predominantly white British and more often female, and clonal diversity was possibly underestimated. Breadth and depth of Spike-specific TCRs rose after two AZD1222 doses.

V lost 2 bases and J lost 3; bases outside the gene matches: 3. The CDR3 has 16 amino acids. Germline loops: CDR1 MNHEY, CDR2 SVGAGI. To note about this clone: Its antigen is not known.

Data came from immunoSEQ multiplex PCR; TCRdb stores just in-frame clones and leaves some out. The sample has about 130,000 clones; more than 90% are singletons. The chain employs TRBV6-5 and TRBJ2-7; 14 nucleotides align to TRBD2. The source was peripheral blood, collected 28 days after the second AZD1222 dose. This receptor was identified in an adult who received the AZD1222 COVID-19 vaccine. The CDR3 nucleotides are TGTGCCAGCAGTTACGGACTAGCGGGGGGCGACTACGAGCAGTACTTC. This gives the protein CASSYGLAGGDYEQYF.